The rows below give T cell receptor beta chains drawn from one sample of a study of T cell repertoires in cytomegalovirus infection. Using its own MiXCR run on the reads, TCRdb lists one record per CDR3 protein. This table holds 210,000 or so distinct CDR3 sequences, about 7% found once. Sequenced: PBMCs. The receptors come from a human donor in good health (CMV status not recorded). Some clones in this sample may be carry-over from other donors' samples. Each CDR3 is given with its conserved first and last residue. The D gene is left open where the match is weak. Size is stated for part of the rows, as once, few or many counts, or as a class when the clone is expanded.

j_call v_call clone_size d_call cdr3_nt cdr3_aa
TRBJ2-1 TRBV20-1 many . TGCAGTGCTAGAGGATGGGATTATGAGCAGTTCTTC CSARGWDYEQFF
TRBJ2-7 TRBV2 many TRBD1 TGTGCCAGCAGTGTCGGGACAGCTTCTTTCTACGAGCAGTACTTC CASSVGTASFYEQYF
TRBJ2-7 TRBV10-3 many . TGTGCCATCAGTGACTCGAGCCAGCAGTACTTC CAISDSSQQYF
TRBJ2-7 TRBV7-8 large . TGTGCCAGCAGCTTAGAGGGTACTCACAACGAGCAGTACTTC CASSLEGTHNEQYF
TRBJ2-5 TRBV7-8 many . TGTGCCAGTAAAAGACAGACGCAAGAGACCCAGTACTTC CASKRQTQETQYF
TRBJ1-4 TRBV28 many TRBD1 TGTGCCAGCAGTCCACCGGGACAGGGGGTTGAAAAACTGTTTTTT CASSPPGQGVEKLFF
TRBJ1-1 TRBV4-1 many TRBD1 TGCGCCAGCAGCCCACAGGGGGCTGGGGTTATGAACACTGAAGCTTTCTTT CASSPQGAGVMNTEAFF
TRBJ2-5 TRBV29-1 many . TGCAGCGTTGCCAGTGGCTGGAGGGAGACCCAGTACTTC CSVASGWRETQYF
TRBJ1-5 TRBV4-3 many . TGCGCCAGCAGCCAAGAGCTGGGTGCCAATCAGCCCCAGCATTTT CASSQELGANQPQHF
TRBJ1-6 TRBV25-1 many TRBD1 TGTGCCAGCAGTGCGGGACAGGGGATGGCACCCCTCCACTTT CASSAGQGMAPLHF
TRBJ2-3 TRBV7-2 . TRBD2 TGTGCCAGCAGCCCCCTGGGTAGCGGGAGGATAAGCACAGATACGCAGTATTTT CASSPLGSGRISTDTQYF
TRBJ2-3 TRBV7-2 many TRBD2 TGTGCCAGCAGCTTATCGGCTACTAGCGGGGGGGCCCGTTGGGATACGCAGTATTTT CASSLSATSGGARWDTQYF
TRBJ2-5 TRBV5-5 few . TGTGCCAGCAGCAATCGGAGTAGAGAGACCCAGTACTTC CASSNRSRETQYF
TRBJ2-2 TRBV29-1 many TRBD2 TGCAGCGTTGCGCGGGGGACCGGGGAGCTGTTTTTT CSVARGTGELFF
TRBJ1-5 TRBV7-2 many . TGTGCCAGCAGCTTAGACCCAGCGCAGCCCCAGCATTTT CASSLDPAQPQHF
TRBJ2-5 TRBV6-5 many TRBD1 TGTGCCAGCAGTTACTCGACGGGACAGAATAGAGAGACCCAGTACTTC CASSYSTGQNRETQYF
TRBJ1-2 TRBV28 . . TGTGCCAGCAGTTTGATATTGTTCTATGGCTACACCTTC CASSLILFYGYTF
TRBJ2-5 TRBV7-2 many TRBD1 TGTGCCAGCAGCCCAAACAGGGGAAAAGAGACCCAGTACTTC CASSPNRGKETQYF
TRBJ1-3 TRBV7-2 many TRBD1 TGTGCCAGCAGCCACTACCCCGGGACAGGGGGCGGTGGAAACACCATATATTTT CASSHYPGTGGGGNTIYF
TRBJ1-1 TRBV7-9 . . TGTGCCACCTCCCGGGACACCAACACTGAAGCTTTCTTT CATSRDTNTEAFF
TRBJ2-1 TRBV14 many TRBD2 TGTGCCAGCAGCCTCAGGCAGATTGGGACTAGCGGGGTATCGGGATACAATGAGCAGTTCTTC CASSLRQIGTSGVSGYNEQFF
TRBJ1-4 TRBV2 few . TGTGCCAGCATCACGGGGGGGGCTGGGGAAAAACTGTTTTTT CASITGGAGEKLFF
TRBJ1-1 TRBV29-1 many TRBD1 TGCAGCGTAAATAACAGGGGAGTAACTGAAGCTTTCTTT CSVNNRGVTEAFF
TRBJ2-7 TRBV6-2/TRBV6-3 . . TGTGCCAGCAGTATGTTTGGGACGGATTCCTACGAGCAGTACTTC CASSMFGTDSYEQYF
TRBJ1-1 TRBV29-1 many . TGCAGCGTTGATTTTAGGGATCGACCTTGGAACACTGAAGCTTTCTTT CSVDFRDRPWNTEAFF
TRBJ1-5 TRBV5-1 many . TGCGCCAGCAGCTTGGGACGGGATTCGGGACCCCAGCATTTT CASSLGRDSGPQHF
TRBJ2-7 TRBV6-2/TRBV6-3 many . TGTGCCAGCAGTTGGGAAGCGCACTACGAGCAGTACTTC CASSWEAHYEQYF
TRBJ2-3 TRBV6-5 . TRBD2 TGTGCCAGCAGTCTCGGGGGGGTAGTAGATACGCAGTATTTT CASSLGGVVDTQYF
TRBJ1-2 TRBV28 many TRBD1 TGTGCCAGCAGTCGAAATCCGGGACAGAACAACTATGGCTACACCTTC CASSRNPGQNNYGYTF
TRBJ1-5 TRBV27 many . TGTGCCAGCACGGAGGATTTTTTTAGCAATCAGCCCCAGCATTTT CASTEDFFSNQPQHF
TRBJ2-7 TRBV4-3 many TRBD2 TGCGCCAGCAGCCAAGGATGGGAAGTAGCGGGAACTAACTACGAGCAGTACTTC CASSQGWEVAGTNYEQYF
TRBJ1-6 TRBV28 many TRBD1 TGTGCCAGCAGTAAGAGGAGACAGGGGGCCGAACCCCTCCACTTT CASSKRRQGAEPLHF